This T cell receptor beta chain was recorded in a study of tumor-infiltrating lymphocytes in primary liver carcinoma. On the study more broadly: Surgical resection was the treatment these patients received for primary liver carcinoma. Overall study results and limits: Blood's top-250-clone fraction was significantly lower than that of tumors (p = 0.039).

TCR beta cDNA came from around 0.5 ug total RNA, primed with a constant-region primer. Libraries of TCR beta came from three nested multiplex PCR rounds with slightly modified ARM-PCR. The first two PCR rounds used TRBV1-TRBV30 primers with a Cbeta primer, 9 to 10 cycles each. TCRdb ran MiXCR on the multiplex PCR reads and lists one entry per CDR3 protein. Of more than 150,000 distinct CDR3 sequences listed, about 55% are singletons. Unsorted whole blood yielded the blood RNA, and germline DNA was also extracted. CDR1 is MNHEY and CDR2 is SVGAGI in the germline V gene. The CDR3 contains 14 residues. The V and J ends lost 6 bases and 7 bases respectively, with 16 bases between them. Regarding this clonotype: What it binds is unknown.

The V and J genes are TRBV6-5 and TRBJ1-5; possible D gene TRBD1, 6 bases. The sequenced material came from peripheral blood. The TCR sequence derives from a man aged 40-49 years with primary liver carcinoma and hepatitis B virus infection. The CDR3 region is CASSPTGQRQPQHF. The DNA of the CDR3 is TGTGCCAGCAGCCCGACAGGTCAACGACAGCCCCAGCATTTT.